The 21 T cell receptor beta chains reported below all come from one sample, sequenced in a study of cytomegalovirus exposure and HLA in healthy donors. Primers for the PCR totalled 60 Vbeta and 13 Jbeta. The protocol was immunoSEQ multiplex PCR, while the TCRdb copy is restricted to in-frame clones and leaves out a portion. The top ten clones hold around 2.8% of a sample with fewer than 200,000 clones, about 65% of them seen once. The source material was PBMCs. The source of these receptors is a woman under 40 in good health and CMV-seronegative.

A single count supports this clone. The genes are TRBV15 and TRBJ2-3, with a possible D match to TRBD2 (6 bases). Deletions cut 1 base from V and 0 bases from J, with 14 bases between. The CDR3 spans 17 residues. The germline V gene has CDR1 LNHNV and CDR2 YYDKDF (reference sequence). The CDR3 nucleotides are TGTGCCACCAGCAGAGTATGGGGGGATACTAGCACAGATACGCAGTATTTT. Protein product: CATSRVWGDTSTDTQYF.

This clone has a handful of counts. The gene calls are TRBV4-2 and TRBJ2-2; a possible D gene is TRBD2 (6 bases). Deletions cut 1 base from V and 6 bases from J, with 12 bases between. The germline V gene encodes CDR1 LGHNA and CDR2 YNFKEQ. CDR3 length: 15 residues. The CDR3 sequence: CASSQVQGEAGELFF. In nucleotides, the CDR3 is TGTGCCAGCAGCCAAGTTCAAGGGGAGGCCGGGGAGCTGTTTTTT.

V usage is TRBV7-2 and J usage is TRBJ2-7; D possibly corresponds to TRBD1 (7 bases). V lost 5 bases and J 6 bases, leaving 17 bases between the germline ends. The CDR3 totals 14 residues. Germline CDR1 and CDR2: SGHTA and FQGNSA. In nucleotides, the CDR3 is TGTGCCAGCAGCGCGGGACAGTGGTTAGGCGAGCAGTACTTC. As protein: CASSAGQWLGEQYF.

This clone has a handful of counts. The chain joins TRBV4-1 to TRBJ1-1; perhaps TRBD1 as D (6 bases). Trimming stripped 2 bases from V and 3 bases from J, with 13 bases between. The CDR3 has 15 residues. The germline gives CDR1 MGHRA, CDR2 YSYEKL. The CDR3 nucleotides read TGCGCCAGCAGCCAATGGGGACAAAGGTACACTGAAGCTTTCTTT. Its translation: CASSQWGQRYTEAFF.

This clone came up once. CDR3 nucleotides: TGCGCCAGCAGCCGTGTGAGACTAGCGGGTTACGAGCAGTACTTC. Translating gives CASSRVRLAGYEQYF. The rearrangement links TRBV4-1 to TRBJ2-7, with TRBD2 matching 10 bases. Trimming cost V 4 bases and J 4 bases; bases outside gene matches: 7. The CDR3 loop spans 15 amino acids. Germline assignment: CDR1 MGHRA and CDR2 YSYEKL.

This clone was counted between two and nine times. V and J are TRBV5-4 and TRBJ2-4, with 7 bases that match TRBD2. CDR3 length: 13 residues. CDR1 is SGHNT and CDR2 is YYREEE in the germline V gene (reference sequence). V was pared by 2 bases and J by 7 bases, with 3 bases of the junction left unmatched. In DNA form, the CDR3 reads TGTGCCAGCAGCTTCAGGCGGGAGAACATTCAGTACTTC. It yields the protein CASSFRRENIQYF.

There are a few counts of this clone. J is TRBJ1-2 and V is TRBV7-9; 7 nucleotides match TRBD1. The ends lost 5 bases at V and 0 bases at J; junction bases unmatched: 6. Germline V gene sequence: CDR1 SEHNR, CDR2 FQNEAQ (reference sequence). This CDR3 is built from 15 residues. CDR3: CASSPFGTANYGYTF. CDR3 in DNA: TGTGCCAGCAGCCCCTTCGGGACAGCTAACTATGGCTACACCTTC.

The CDR3 sequence is CASSLRTAGDHEQYF. The CDR3 bases are TGCGCCAGCAGCTTAAGGACCGCGGGGGACCACGAGCAGTACTTC. The rearrangement joins TRBV5-1 to TRBJ2-7; 7 bases map to TRBD2. The V gene's germline CDR1 is SGHRS and CDR2 YFSETQ. CDR3 length equals 15 residues. V shed 2 bases and J 5 bases; nucleotides not matched to a gene: 10. The full variable domain, its missing parts supplied by reference TRBV5-1 and TRBJ2-7, is KAGVTQTPRYLIKTRGQQVTLSCSPISGHRSVSWYQQTPGQGLQFLFEYFSETQRNKGNFPGRFSGRQFSNSRSEMNVSTLELGDSALYLCASSLRTAGDHEQYFGPGTRLTVT.

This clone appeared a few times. The CDR3 region has the DNA TGTGCCAGCAGCTCGCAGACCGGGAACACCTTC. As protein: CASSSQTGNTF. J is TRBJ1-2 and V is TRBV7-9; no firm D call. The CDR3 is made up of 11 amino acids. The germline V and J ends were trimmed by 4 bases and 12 bases, with 12 bases remaining between them. The V gene's germline CDR1 is SEHNR and CDR2 FQNEAQ (reference sequence).

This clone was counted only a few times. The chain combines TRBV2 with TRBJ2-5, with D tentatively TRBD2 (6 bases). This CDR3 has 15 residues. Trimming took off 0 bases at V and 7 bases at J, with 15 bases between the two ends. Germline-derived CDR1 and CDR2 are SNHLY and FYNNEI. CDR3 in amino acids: CASSEAQGGSGTQYF. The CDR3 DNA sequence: TGTGCCAGCAGTGAAGCGCAAGGAGGGAGCGGGACCCAGTACTTC.

The CDR3 DNA reads as TGTGCCAGCAGTGAACTTGAGGGCGACACTGAAGCTTTCTTT. Protein: CASSELEGDTEAFF. V and J are TRBV7-9 and TRBJ1-1; no firm D call. The CDR3 has 14 amino acids. The germline V gene has CDR1 SEHNR and CDR2 FQNEAQ (reference sequence). V was pared by 6 bases and J by 3 bases, with 14 bases between.

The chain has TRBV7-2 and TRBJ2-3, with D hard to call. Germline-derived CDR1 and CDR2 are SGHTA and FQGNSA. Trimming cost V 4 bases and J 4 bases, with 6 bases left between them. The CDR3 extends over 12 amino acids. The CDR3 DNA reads TGTGCCAGCAGCTCGTTAGCAGATACGCAGTATTTT. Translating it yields CASSSLADTQYF.

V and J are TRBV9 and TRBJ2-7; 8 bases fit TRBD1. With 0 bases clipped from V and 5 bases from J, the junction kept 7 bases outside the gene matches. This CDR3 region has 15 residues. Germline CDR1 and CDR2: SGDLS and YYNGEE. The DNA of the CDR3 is TGTGCCAGCAGCGTAGCTCCAGGGGGCCTCAACGAGCAGTACTTC. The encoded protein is CASSVAPGGLNEQYF.

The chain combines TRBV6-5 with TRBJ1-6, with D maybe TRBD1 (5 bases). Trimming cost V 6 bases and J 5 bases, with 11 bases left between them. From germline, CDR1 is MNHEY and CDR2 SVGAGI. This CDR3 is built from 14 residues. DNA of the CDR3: TGTGCCAGCAGCCACAGGACGGATAATTCACCCCTCCACTTT. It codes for CASSHRTDNSPLHF.

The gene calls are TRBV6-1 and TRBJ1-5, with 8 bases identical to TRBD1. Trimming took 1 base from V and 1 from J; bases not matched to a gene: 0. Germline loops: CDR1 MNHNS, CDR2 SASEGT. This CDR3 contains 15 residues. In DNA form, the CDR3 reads TGTGCCAGCAGTGAAGACAGGGGGAGCAATCAGCCCCAGCATTTT. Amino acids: CASSEDRGSNQPQHF.

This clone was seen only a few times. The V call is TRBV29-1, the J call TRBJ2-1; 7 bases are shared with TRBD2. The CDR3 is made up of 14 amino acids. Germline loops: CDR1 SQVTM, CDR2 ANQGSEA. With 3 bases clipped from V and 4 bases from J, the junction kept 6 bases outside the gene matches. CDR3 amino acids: CSVEGSGEYNEQFF. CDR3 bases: TGCAGCGTTGAGGGCAGCGGGGAGTACAATGAGCAGTTCTTC.

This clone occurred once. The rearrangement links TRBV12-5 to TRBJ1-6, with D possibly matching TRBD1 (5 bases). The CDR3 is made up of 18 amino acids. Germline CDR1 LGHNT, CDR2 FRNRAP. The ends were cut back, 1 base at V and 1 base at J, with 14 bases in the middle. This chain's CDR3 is CASGLAPAEGSYNSPLHF. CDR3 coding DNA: TGTGCTAGTGGTTTGGCCCCCGCGGAGGGGTCCTATAATTCACCCCTCCACTTT.

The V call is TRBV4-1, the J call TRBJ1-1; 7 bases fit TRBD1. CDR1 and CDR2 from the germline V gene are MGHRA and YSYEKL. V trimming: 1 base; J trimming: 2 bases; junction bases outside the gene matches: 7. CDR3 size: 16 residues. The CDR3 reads CASSQGLRDRNTEAFF. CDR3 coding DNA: TGCGCCAGCAGCCAAGGTCTCCGGGACAGAAACACTGAAGCTTTCTTT.

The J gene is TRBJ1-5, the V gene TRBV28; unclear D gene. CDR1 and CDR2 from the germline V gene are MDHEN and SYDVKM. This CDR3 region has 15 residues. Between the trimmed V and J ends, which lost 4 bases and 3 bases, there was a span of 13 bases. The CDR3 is CASSSGGVLNQPQHF. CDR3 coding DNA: TGTGCCAGCAGTTCGGGAGGAGTACTCAATCAGCCCCAGCATTTT.

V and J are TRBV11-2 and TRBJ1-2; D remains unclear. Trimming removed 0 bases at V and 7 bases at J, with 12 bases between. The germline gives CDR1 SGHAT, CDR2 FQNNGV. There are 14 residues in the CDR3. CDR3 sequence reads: CASSLDLGRAGYTF. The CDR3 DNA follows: TGTGCCAGCAGCTTAGATCTGGGGAGAGCTGGCTACACCTTC.

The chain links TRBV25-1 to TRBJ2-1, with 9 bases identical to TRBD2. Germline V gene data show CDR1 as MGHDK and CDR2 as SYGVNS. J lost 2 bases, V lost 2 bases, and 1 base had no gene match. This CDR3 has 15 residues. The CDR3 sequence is CASSEGGGAYNEQFF. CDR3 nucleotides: TGTGCCAGCAGTGAAGGCGGGGGGGCCTACAATGAGCAGTTCTTC.